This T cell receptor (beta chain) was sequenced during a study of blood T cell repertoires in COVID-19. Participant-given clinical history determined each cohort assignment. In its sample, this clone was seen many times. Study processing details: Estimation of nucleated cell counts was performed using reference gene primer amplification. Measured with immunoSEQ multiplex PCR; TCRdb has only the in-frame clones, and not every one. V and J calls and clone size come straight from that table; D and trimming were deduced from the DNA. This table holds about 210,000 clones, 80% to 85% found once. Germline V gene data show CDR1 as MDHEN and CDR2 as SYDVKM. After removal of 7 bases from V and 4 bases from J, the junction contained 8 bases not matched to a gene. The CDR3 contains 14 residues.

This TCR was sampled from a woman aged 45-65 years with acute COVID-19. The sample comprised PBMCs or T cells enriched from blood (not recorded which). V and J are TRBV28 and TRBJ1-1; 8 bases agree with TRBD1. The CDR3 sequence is CASNPGGGTTEAFF. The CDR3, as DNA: TGTGCCAGCAACCCAGGGGGCGGGACCACTGAAGCTTTCTTT.